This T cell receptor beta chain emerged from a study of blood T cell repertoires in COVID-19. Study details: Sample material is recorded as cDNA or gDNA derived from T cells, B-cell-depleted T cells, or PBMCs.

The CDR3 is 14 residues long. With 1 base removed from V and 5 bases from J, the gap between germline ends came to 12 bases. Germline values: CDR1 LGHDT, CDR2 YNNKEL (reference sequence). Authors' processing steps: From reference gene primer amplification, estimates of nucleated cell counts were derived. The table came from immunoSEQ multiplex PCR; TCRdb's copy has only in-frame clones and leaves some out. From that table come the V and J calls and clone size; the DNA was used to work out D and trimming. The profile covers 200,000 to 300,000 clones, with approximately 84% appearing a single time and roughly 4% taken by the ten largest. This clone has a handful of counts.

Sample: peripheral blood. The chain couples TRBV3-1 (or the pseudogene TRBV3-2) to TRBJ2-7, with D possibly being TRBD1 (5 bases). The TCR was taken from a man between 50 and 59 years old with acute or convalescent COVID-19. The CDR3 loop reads CASSQAWGEDEQYF. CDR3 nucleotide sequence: TGTGCCAGCAGCCAAGCCTGGGGCGAGGACGAGCAGTACTTC.